These T cell receptor beta chains were read from a single sample in a study of blood T cell repertoires in COVID-19. Profiled with immunoSEQ multiplex PCR; TCRdb holds only in-frame clones, not every one. Of 150,000 to 200,000 clones detected, nearly 90% appear once; the ten largest clones hold 20% to 25%. The sequenced sample consisted of peripheral blood. Receptor source: a man aged 55 to 70 with active or convalescent COVID-19. CDR3s include the opening cysteine and the closing phenylalanine or tryptophan. The order of the fields is D gene, V gene, clone size, J gene, CDR3 protein, CDR3 DNA. D genes are given only for firm matches. Some rows have no size entry. The others give once, few or many, or a class for an expanded clone.

-,TRBV2,-,TRBJ2-7,CASSADTYSYEQYF,TGTGCCAGCAGTGCGGACACCTACTCCTACGAGCAGTACTTC
-,TRBV12-3/TRBV12-4,-,TRBJ2-5,CASGAGKKETQYF,TGTGCCAGCGGGGCGGGGAAAAAAGAGACCCAGTACTTC
-,TRBV4-1,-,TRBJ1-2,CASSQESGNNYGYTF,TGCGCCAGCAGCCAAGAATCAGGGAATAACTATGGCTACACCTTC
-,TRBV18,-,TRBJ2-1,CASSGAGDNEQFF,TGTGCCAGCTCAGGGGCAGGGGACAATGAGCAGTTCTTC
-,TRBV29-1,-,TRBJ2-2,CSVRRGMGNTGELFF,TGCAGCGTCAGAAGGGGTATGGGGAACACCGGGGAGCTGTTTTTT
-,TRBV30,-,TRBJ1-2,CAWSRISGGIANYGYTF,TGTGCCTGGAGTAGAATTTCCGGGGGGATAGCTAACTATGGCTACACCTTC
TRBD1,TRBV4-1,-,TRBJ1-2,CASSQGHRTGVEGYTF,TGCGCCAGCAGCCAAGGCCATCGGACAGGGGTTGAAGGCTACACCTTC
TRBD2,TRBV7-2,few,TRBJ2-1,CASSLELAGNNEQFF,TGTGCCAGCAGCTTAGAACTAGCGGGCAACAATGAGCAGTTCTTC
-,TRBV19,once,TRBJ1-2,CASKRRDDYGYTF,TGTGCCAGTAAACGCAGGGATGACTATGGCTACACCTTC
-,TRBV6-5,-,TRBJ1-2,CASSYDLQGYYGYTF,TGTGCCAGCAGTTATGACTTACAGGGATACTATGGCTACACCTTC
-,TRBV7-9,-,TRBJ2-2,CASSRATGTNTGELFF,TGTGCCAGCAGCCGAGCTACCGGGACTAACACCGGGGAGCTGTTTTTT
-,TRBV7-9,-,TRBJ2-5,CASSLAGGQETQYF,TGTGCCAGCAGCTTAGCAGGGGGCCAAGAGACCCAGTACTTC
TRBD2,TRBV5-1,-,TRBJ2-5,CASSFAGGARETQYF,TGCGCCAGCAGCTTTGCCGGGGGGGCAAGAGAGACCCAGTACTTC
-,TRBV6-6,-,TRBJ1-5,CASSYSGLSNQPQHF,TGTGCCAGCAGTTACTCGGGGCTTAGCAATCAGCCCCAGCATTTT
-,TRBV5-6,-,TRBJ1-2,CASSLAGTGNYGYTF,TGTGCCAGCAGCTTGGCGGGCACAGGGAACTATGGCTACACCTTC
TRBD1,TRBV7-6,-,TRBJ2-6,CASSPRQGTQLSGANVLTF,TGTGCCAGCAGCCCTAGACAGGGTACCCAACTCTCTGGGGCCAACGTCCTGACTTTC
TRBD1,TRBV7-9,-,TRBJ2-5,CASSSTGTGQETQYF,TGTGCCAGCAGCTCAACCGGGACAGGGCAAGAGACCCAGTACTTC
-,TRBV11-2,-,TRBJ2-4,CASSGPGGFPAGIQYF,TGTGCCAGCAGCGGTCCAGGAGGTTTCCCGGCAGGCATTCAGTACTTC
TRBD2,TRBV5-1,once,TRBJ2-1,CASSLASGGADEQFF,TGCGCCAGCAGCTTGGCTAGCGGGGGGGCTGATGAGCAGTTCTTC
-,TRBV29-1,-,TRBJ1-1,CSVNSPAGTEAFF,TGCAGCGTTAATTCGCCGGCCGGGACTGAAGCTTTCTTT
-,TRBV5-1,-,TRBJ1-1,CASKRKESTEAFF,TGCGCCAGCAAGAGGAAGGAGAGCACTGAAGCTTTCTTT
-,TRBV27,-,TRBJ1-5,CASRSGVNQPQHF,TGTGCCAGCAGATCAGGGGTCAATCAGCCCCAGCATTTT
TRBD2,TRBV5-1,few,TRBJ2-1,CASSLDVGTSPYNEQFF,TGCGCCAGCAGCTTGGATGTAGGGACTAGCCCCTACAATGAGCAGTTCTTC
-,TRBV5-1,-,TRBJ2-7,CASSLRQSSYEQYF,TGCGCCAGCAGCTTACGACAGAGCTCCTACGAGCAGTACTTC
TRBD1,TRBV4-2,-,TRBJ1-1,CASSQPQGERKAFF,TGTGCCAGCAGCCAACCGCAGGGGGAACGCAAAGCTTTCTTT
TRBD1,TRBV28,-,TRBJ1-1,CASSPHQGQGASEAFF,TGTGCCAGCAGTCCCCACCAGGGACAGGGGGCTTCTGAAGCTTTCTTT
TRBD2,TRBV24-1,once,TRBJ2-5,CATGLSGVETQYF,TGTGCCACAGGGCTCAGCGGGGTGGAGACCCAGTACTTC
-,TRBV15,-,TRBJ2-1,CATSRDKGMEQFF,TGTGCCACCAGCAGAGATAAGGGGATGGAGCAGTTCTTC
TRBD1,TRBV19,-,TRBJ1-4,CASLDRGRREKLFF,TGTGCCAGTTTGGACAGGGGGCGGAGAGAAAAACTGTTTTTT
TRBD1,TRBV30,-,TRBJ1-5,CAWSVQGQGGQPQHF,TGTGCCTGGAGTGTACAGGGACAGGGCGGTCAGCCCCAGCATTTT
-,TRBV12-3/TRBV12-4,many,TRBJ1-5,CASSPGENQPQHF,TGTGCCAGCAGTCCTGGGGAGAATCAGCCCCAGCATTTT
-,TRBV27,-,TRBJ1-2,CASSLDRYNGGYTF,TGTGCCAGCAGTCTCGACAGATACAACGGGGGCTACACCTTC
TRBD1,TRBV7-8,-,TRBJ1-2,CASSILGQGAAYGYTF,TGTGCCAGCAGCATCCTGGGACAGGGGGCTGCCTATGGCTACACCTTC
TRBD1,TRBV5-1,-,TRBJ2-7,CASRDRDRGPHEQYF,TGCGCCAGCAGGGACCGGGACAGGGGGCCCCACGAGCAGTACTTC
-,TRBV18,-,TRBJ1-4,CASSAETTNEKLFF,TGTGCCAGCTCAGCTGAGACAACTAATGAAAAACTGTTTTTT
TRBD2,TRBV15,-,TRBJ2-6,CATSEQRGGAISGANVLTF,TGTGCCACCAGCGAACAAAGGGGAGGGGCCATCTCTGGGGCCAACGTCCTGACTTTC
TRBD1,TRBV7-9,few,TRBJ1-1,CASSTGTGNTEAFF,TGTGCCAGCAGCACGGGGACAGGGAACACTGAAGCTTTCTTT
TRBD1,TRBV5-4,-,TRBJ1-1,CASSIDRGGEAFF,TGTGCCAGCAGCATTGACAGGGGCGGTGAAGCTTTCTTT
TRBD1,TRBV27,-,TRBJ1-4,CAVAKLTGRNEKLFF,TGTGCCGTCGCGAAGTTGACAGGGCGTAATGAAAAACTGTTTTTT
-,TRBV5-5,-,TRBJ2-2,CASSLGRKNTGELFF,TGTGCCAGCAGCTTGGGGCGGAAGAACACCGGGGAGCTGTTTTTT
-,TRBV3-1/TRBV3-2,-,TRBJ1-5,CASSRSSGNQPQHF,TGTGCCAGCAGCCGTAGTAGTGGCAATCAGCCCCAGCATTTT
-,TRBV5-1,-,TRBJ2-3,CASSLGSADTQYF,TGCGCCAGCAGCTTGGGTTCTGCAGATACGCAGTATTTT
-,TRBV12-3/TRBV12-4,-,TRBJ1-1,CASSFRFEAFF,TGTGCCAGCAGTTTCCGGTTTGAAGCTTTCTTT
TRBD2,TRBV2,-,TRBJ2-3,CASQTSGGPDTQYF,TGTGCCAGTCAGACTAGCGGAGGTCCAGATACGCAGTATTTT